Below are 25 T cell receptor beta chains sequenced from a single sample in a study of blood T cell repertoires in COVID-19 (TCRdb year 2020). Preparation of the library involved the immunoSEQ multiplex PCR assay. Here the immuneACCESS table is served through TCRdb, limited to in-frame sequences with V and J called. Missing clones are a known gap in these copies; in checked studies unresolved V genes cover under half, and the rest lacks a known reason. The sample yields approximately 240,000 clones; 70% to 90% were counted once. In total, the top ten clones hold over 2.5% of the sample. Sequencing was performed on peripheral blood. These receptors were taken from a middle-aged man who had recovered from COVID-19.

V and J are TRBV2 and TRBJ2-1; the match to TRBD2 covers 13 bases. V lost 6 bases to trimming and J lost 7 bases; unmatched junction nucleotides: 9. The germline V gene encodes CDR1 SNHLY and CDR2 FYNNEI. The CDR3 runs to 16 residues. Here the CDR3 reads CASRVRTSGSRNEQFF. In DNA form, the CDR3 reads TGTGCCAGCAGGGTGAGGACTAGCGGGAGTAGGAATGAGCAGTTCTTC.

V and J are TRBV28 and TRBJ1-1; D uncertain. Germline V gene sequence: CDR1 MDHEN, CDR2 SYDVKM. Trimming removed 4 bases at V and 9 bases at J, with 6 bases between. This CDR3 comprises 10 residues. The DNA for the CDR3 is TGTGCCAGCAGTTATGAGAAAGCTTTCTTT. It translates to CASSYEKAFF.

This chain joins TRBV6-6 and TRBJ1-3, with TRBD1 matching 7 bases. The CDR3 is made up of 16 amino acids. The germline CDR1 and CDR2 sequences are MNHNY and SVGAGI (reference sequence). With V trimmed by 5 bases and J by 3 bases, 10 bases remained unmatched. The CDR3 DNA sequence: TGTGCCAGCAGTACCCGACAGGGAAACATTGGAAACACCATATATTTT. Its translation: CASSTRQGNIGNTIYF.

The V gene is TRBV7-8, the J gene TRBJ2-7; TRBD1 is a possible D gene (5 bases). From germline, CDR1 is SGHVS and CDR2 FQNEAQ. The length of the CDR3 is 14 residues. The ends were cut back, 2 bases at V and 3 bases at J, with 11 bases in the middle. Written as DNA, the CDR3 is TGTGCCAGCAGCTTAATTTCAGGGATCTACGAGCAGTACTTC. Translated: CASSLISGIYEQYF.

V and J are TRBV11-2 and TRBJ2-7; 11 nucleotides match TRBD2. The length of the CDR3 is 15 residues. Germline V CDR1 and CDR2: SGHAT, FQNNGV. With 5 bases clipped from V and 6 bases from J, the junction kept 9 bases outside the gene matches. CDR3 in amino acids: CASSLNLAGGGEQYF. In nucleotides, the CDR3 is TGTGCCAGCAGCCTTAATCTAGCGGGAGGAGGCGAGCAGTACTTC.

This rearrangement joins TRBV6-5 to TRBJ1-6; 7 bases agree with TRBD1. From germline, CDR1 is MNHEY and CDR2 SVGAGI. V shed 4 bases and J 3 bases; nucleotides not matched to a gene: 6. The CDR3 is 16 amino acids. CDR3 region: CASSSYRGGYNSPLHF. As DNA, the CDR3 is TGTGCCAGCAGTTCGTACAGGGGCGGCTATAATTCACCCCTCCACTTT.

By sample share, this clone is medium-sized (0.01 to 0.1%). The chain recombines TRBV27 with TRBJ2-1; TRBD1 matches at 8 bases. V lost 7 bases to trimming and J lost 8 bases; unmatched junction nucleotides: 10. CDR3 length: 14 amino acids. The germline V gene encodes CDR1 MNHEY and CDR2 SMNVEV (reference sequence). CDR3 residues: CASKRSGGLDEQFF. The CDR3 DNA sequence: TGTGCCAGCAAGAGGTCAGGGGGCTTAGATGAGCAGTTCTTC.

This sequence joins TRBV11-2 and TRBJ2-1, with 9 bases that match TRBD2. This CDR3 is 15 amino acids long. In germline, CDR1 is SGHAT, CDR2 FQNNGV. Trimming removed 8 bases from V and 5 bases from J; junction bases left unmatched: 10. CDR3: CASLRGLAGNNEQFF. The CDR3 bases are TGTGCCAGCCTCCGGGGGCTAGCGGGGAACAATGAGCAGTTCTTC.

The chain couples TRBV6-5 to TRBJ1-2; TRBD1 aligns across 11 bases. V dropped 6 bases and J dropped 8; count of bases not matched to a gene: 2. CDR1 is MNHEY and CDR2 is SVGAGI in the germline V gene. This CDR3 spans 12 amino acids. CDR3 DNA: TGTGCCAGCAGGGGACAGGGGGAAGGCTACACCTTC. It translates to CASRGQGEGYTF.

The CDR3 region has the DNA TGTGCCAGCAGCTTAAGTATAGGACAGGGTAGTAGCGAGCAGTACTTC. Its protein product is CASSLSIGQGSSEQYF. V usage is TRBV7-8 and J usage is TRBJ2-7; 8 bases map to TRBD1. After removal of 2 bases from V and 6 bases from J, the junction contained 12 bases not matched to a gene. Germline loops: CDR1 SGHVS, CDR2 FQNEAQ. The CDR3 has 16 residues.

With regard to this clone: This sample also contains other DNA sequences that code for the same CDR3. V is TRBV27 and J is TRBJ2-1, with a possible D match to TRBD2 (5 bases). The germline V gene has CDR1 MNHEY and CDR2 SMNVEV (reference sequence). Trimming removed 0 bases from V and 9 bases from J, with 9 bases in between. The CDR3 has 13 amino acids. CDR3 DNA: TGTGCCAGCAGTTTATCTCAAGGGAGTGAGCAGTTCTTC. Its translation is CASSLSQGSEQFF.

The chain employs TRBV2 and TRBJ2-1; D may be TRBD2 (6 bases). Germline values: CDR1 SNHLY, CDR2 FYNNEI. The CDR3 covers 14 residues. The ends were cut back, 8 bases at V and 4 bases at J, with 15 bases in the middle. The CDR3 bases are TGTGCCAGCCTCAGCGGGCGAGGGTACAATGAGCAGTTCTTC. It yields the protein CASLSGRGYNEQFF.

With respect to this clone: Additional DNA sequences in this sample encode the identical CDR3. CDR3 loop: CASSPDRKNSPLHF. In nucleotides, the CDR3 is TGTGCCAGCTCACCCGACAGGAAAAATTCACCCCTCCACTTT. V is TRBV18 and J is TRBJ1-6; D perhaps matches TRBD1 (6 bases). Trimming took off 3 bases at V and 7 bases at J, with 10 bases between the two ends. This CDR3 contains 14 residues. From germline, CDR1 is KGHSH and CDR2 LQKENI.

This chain connects TRBV3-1 (or the pseudogene TRBV3-2) to TRBJ2-7; D is unclear. CDR1 and CDR2 from the germline V gene are LGHDT and YNNKEL (reference sequence). This CDR3 is 11 amino acids long. V lost 6 bases and J lost 3, with 6 bases in between. Written as DNA, the CDR3 is TGTGCCAGCAGTCGTTTCTACGAGCAGTACTTC. It is translated as CASSRFYEQYF.

This clone has only one observation. The chain joins TRBV9 to TRBJ1-3; the D gene is possibly TRBD1 (5 bases). This CDR3 contains 15 residues. V was pared by 0 bases and J by 0 bases, with 7 bases between. CDR1 SGDLS and CDR2 YYNGEE come from the germline V gene. The CDR3 spells CASSVEGISGNTIYF. The CDR3 DNA reads as TGTGCCAGCAGCGTAGAGGGGATCTCTGGAAACACCATATATTTT.

The chain has TRBV11-2 and TRBJ2-7; D is perhaps TRBD1 (6 bases). In germline, CDR1 is SGHAT, CDR2 FQNNGV. V lost 3 bases and J 3 bases, leaving 9 bases between the germline ends. The CDR3 sequence is 13 residues long. CDR3 DNA sequence: TGTGCCAGCAGCTTCAACAGGGTCTACGAGCAGTACTTC. This encodes CASSFNRVYEQYF.

The chain links TRBV19 to TRBJ2-2; D is perhaps TRBD2 (5 bases). This CDR3 has 17 amino acids. Germline V gives CDR1 LNHDA, CDR2 SQIVND (reference sequence). V was trimmed by 4 bases and J by 2 bases, leaving 17 bases between them. The CDR3 DNA is TGTGCCAGTAGTAGCCCCCCGGGGTGGGGAAACACCGGGGAGCTGTTTTTT. Residues: CASSSPPGWGNTGELFF.

V is TRBV6-5 and J is TRBJ2-2, with TRBD2 identical over 12 bases. Germline CDR1 and CDR2: MNHEY and SVGAGI. With 3 bases clipped from V and 6 bases from J, the junction kept 5 bases outside the gene matches. The CDR3 has 16 amino acids. The CDR3 reads CASSYSGLAGSGELFF. The CDR3 region has the DNA TGTGCCAGCAGTTATTCCGGACTAGCGGGATCCGGGGAGCTGTTTTTT.

The rearrangement joins TRBV6-4 to TRBJ2-1, with D perhaps TRBD2 (5 bases). Germline CDR1 is MRHNA and CDR2 is SNTAGT. V lost 4 bases and J 0 bases, leaving 13 bases between the germline ends. This CDR3 region has 16 residues. In DNA, the CDR3 is TGTGCCAGCAGTGTTGGAGCGGAGAGCTCCTACAATGAGCAGTTCTTC. It is translated as CASSVGAESSYNEQFF.

The chain combines TRBV5-1 with TRBJ2-2; D not certain. The ends were cut back, 0 bases at V and 7 bases at J, with 13 bases in the middle. The germline V gene encodes CDR1 SGHRS and CDR2 YFSETQ. The CDR3 totals 15 residues. The CDR3, as DNA: TGCGCCAGCAGCTTGGTTCCAGGTACTGACGGGGAGCTGTTTTTT. This translates into CASSLVPGTDGELFF.

For the CDR3, the DNA is TGTGCCAGCAGTCGCATGGGACAGGGGGCCTACGAGCAGTACTTC. Protein sequence: CASSRMGQGAYEQYF. This sequence joins TRBV6-2 or TRBV6-3 and TRBJ2-7, with 11 bases lining up with TRBD1. With V trimmed by 5 bases and J by 2 bases, 5 bases remained unmatched. The CDR3 consists of 15 residues. The germline gives CDR1 MNHEY, CDR2 SVGEGT.

In its sample, this clone was seen a few times. CDR3 loop: CASKGETQYF. The CDR3 region has the DNA TGTGCCAGCAAGGGGGAGACCCAGTACTTC. The V call is TRBV6-5, the J call TRBJ2-5, with a tentative D call TRBD1 (5 bases). The CDR3 extends over 10 amino acids. V shed 7 bases and J shed 5 bases, with 5 bases lying between them. The germline CDR1 and CDR2 sequences are MNHEY and SVGAGI.

This clone was picked up one time. The rearrangement joins TRBV30 to TRBJ2-1; D unclear. The CDR3 sequence is 17 residues long. Trimming left V 3 bases short and J 2 bases short, with 20 bases between. Germline V gives CDR1 GTSNPN, CDR2 SVGIG (reference sequence). CDR3 residues: CAWSASETPQAYNEQFF. Written as DNA, the CDR3 is TGTGCCTGGAGCGCGTCTGAAACACCCCAGGCCTACAATGAGCAGTTCTTC.

This chain uses TRBV24-1 with TRBJ2-7; 9 nucleotides align to TRBD2. V lost 11 bases, J lost 6 bases, and 10 bases stayed unmatched. The CDR3 spans 13 residues. Germline-derived CDR1 and CDR2 are KGHDR and SFDVKD. The CDR3 sequence is CAMNRLAGPEQYF. In DNA form, the CDR3 reads TGTGCCATGAACCGGCTAGCGGGACCCGAGCAGTACTTC.

The chain recombines TRBV5-1 with TRBJ2-2; D is possibly TRBD2 (5 bases). This CDR3 region has 14 residues. Trimming took off 7 bases at V and 3 bases at J, with 13 bases between the two ends. Germline V lookup: CDR1 SGHRS, CDR2 YFSETQ. CDR3 DNA: TGCGCCAGCTTCGGCGGGTCCGACACCGGGGAGCTGTTTTTT. Translation: CASFGGSDTGELFF. Variable domain in full (rest from reference TRBV5-1 and TRBJ2-2): KAGVTQTPRYLIKTRGQQVTLSCSPISGHRSVSWYQQTPGQGLQFLFEYFSETQRNKGNFPGRFSGRQFSNSRSEMNVSTLELGDSALYLCASFGGSDTGELFFGEGSRLTVL.